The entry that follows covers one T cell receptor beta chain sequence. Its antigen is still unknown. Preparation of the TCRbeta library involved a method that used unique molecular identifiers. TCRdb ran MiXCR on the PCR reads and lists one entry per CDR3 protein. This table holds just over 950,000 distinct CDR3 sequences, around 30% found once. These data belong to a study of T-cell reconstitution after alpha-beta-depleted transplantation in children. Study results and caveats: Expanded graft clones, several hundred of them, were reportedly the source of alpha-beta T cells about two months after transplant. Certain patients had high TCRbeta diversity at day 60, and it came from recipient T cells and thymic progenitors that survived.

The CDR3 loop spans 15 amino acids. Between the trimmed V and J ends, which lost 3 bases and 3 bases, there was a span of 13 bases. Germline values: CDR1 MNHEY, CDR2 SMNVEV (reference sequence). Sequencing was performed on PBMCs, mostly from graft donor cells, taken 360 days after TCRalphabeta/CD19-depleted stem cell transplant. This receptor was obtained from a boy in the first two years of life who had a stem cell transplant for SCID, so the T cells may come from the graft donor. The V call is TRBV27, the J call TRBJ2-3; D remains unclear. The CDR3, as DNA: TGTGCCAGCAGTTTGTCTTCATGGGGTACAGATACGCAGTATTTT. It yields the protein CASSLSSWGTDTQYF.